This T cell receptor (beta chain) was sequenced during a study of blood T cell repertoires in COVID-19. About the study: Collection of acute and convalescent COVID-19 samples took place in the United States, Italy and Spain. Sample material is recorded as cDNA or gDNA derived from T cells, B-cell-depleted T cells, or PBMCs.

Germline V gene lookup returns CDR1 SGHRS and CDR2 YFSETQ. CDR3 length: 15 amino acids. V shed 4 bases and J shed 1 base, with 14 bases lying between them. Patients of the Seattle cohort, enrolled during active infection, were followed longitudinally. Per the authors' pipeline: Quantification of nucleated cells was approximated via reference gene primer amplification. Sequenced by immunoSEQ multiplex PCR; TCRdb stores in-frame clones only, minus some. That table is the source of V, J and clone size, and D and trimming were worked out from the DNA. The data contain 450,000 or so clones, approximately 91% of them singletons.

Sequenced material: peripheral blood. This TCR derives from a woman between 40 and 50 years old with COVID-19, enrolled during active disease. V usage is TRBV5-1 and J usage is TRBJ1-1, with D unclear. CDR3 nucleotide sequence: TGCGCCAGCAGCCTAGCTGTTGGGTCGAACACTGAAGCTTTCTTT. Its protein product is CASSLAVGSNTEAFF.